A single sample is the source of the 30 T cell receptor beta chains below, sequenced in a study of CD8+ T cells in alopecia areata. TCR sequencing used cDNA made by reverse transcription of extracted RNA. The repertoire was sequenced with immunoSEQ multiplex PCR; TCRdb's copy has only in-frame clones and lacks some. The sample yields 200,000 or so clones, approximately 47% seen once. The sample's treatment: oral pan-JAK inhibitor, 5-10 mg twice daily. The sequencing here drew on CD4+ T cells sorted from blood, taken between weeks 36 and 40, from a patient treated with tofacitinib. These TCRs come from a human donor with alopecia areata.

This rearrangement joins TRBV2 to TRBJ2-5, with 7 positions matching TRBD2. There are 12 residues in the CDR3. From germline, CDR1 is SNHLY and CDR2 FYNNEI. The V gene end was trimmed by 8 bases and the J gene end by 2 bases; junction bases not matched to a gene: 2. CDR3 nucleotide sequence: TGTGCCAGCGGGAGGGGACAAGAGACCCAGTACTTC. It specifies CASGRGQETQYF.

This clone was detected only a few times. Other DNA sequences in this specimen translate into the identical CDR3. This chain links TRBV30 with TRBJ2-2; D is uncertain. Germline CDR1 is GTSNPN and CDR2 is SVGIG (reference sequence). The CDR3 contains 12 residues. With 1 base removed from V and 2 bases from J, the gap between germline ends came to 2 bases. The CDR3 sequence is CAWSENTGELFF. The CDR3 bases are TGTGCCTGGAGTGAAAACACCGGGGAGCTGTTTTTT.

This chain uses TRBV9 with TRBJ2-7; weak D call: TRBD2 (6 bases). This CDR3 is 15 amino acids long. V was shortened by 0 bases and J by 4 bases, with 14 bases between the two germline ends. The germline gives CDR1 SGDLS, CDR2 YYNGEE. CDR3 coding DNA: TGTGCCAGCAGCGTAGAAGGCGGGGAACTTTACGAGCAGTACTTC. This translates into CASSVEGGELYEQYF.

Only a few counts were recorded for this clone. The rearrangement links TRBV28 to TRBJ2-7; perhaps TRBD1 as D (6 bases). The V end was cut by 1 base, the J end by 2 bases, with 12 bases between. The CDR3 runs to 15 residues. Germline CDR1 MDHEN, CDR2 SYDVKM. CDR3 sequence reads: CASSLSPRTAYEQYF. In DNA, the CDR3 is TGTGCCAGCAGTTTATCTCCCCGGACAGCCTACGAGCAGTACTTC.

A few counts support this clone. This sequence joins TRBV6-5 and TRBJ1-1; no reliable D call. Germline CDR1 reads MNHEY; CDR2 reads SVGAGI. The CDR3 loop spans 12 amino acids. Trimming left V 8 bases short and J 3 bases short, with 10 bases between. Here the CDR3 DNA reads TGTGCCAGCGCAGATGAGGACACTGAAGCTTTCTTT. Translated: CASADEDTEAFF.

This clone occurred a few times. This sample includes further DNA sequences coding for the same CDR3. The DNA of the CDR3 is TGCAGCGCAGGACAGGGGGCGGGTGAGACCCAGTACTTC. Residues: CSAGQGAGETQYF. The chain is built from TRBV29-1 and TRBJ2-5, with 11 nucleotides matching TRBD1. From germline, CDR1 is SQVTM and CDR2 ANQGSEA. V shed 7 bases, J shed 5 bases, and the junction held 6 bases outside the gene matches. This CDR3 spans 13 amino acids.

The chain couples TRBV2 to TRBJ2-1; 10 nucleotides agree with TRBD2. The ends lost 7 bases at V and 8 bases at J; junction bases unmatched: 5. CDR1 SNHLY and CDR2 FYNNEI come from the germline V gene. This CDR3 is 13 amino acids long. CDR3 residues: CASTSGRRDEQFF. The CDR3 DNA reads TGTGCCAGCACTAGCGGGAGAAGGGATGAGCAGTTCTTC.

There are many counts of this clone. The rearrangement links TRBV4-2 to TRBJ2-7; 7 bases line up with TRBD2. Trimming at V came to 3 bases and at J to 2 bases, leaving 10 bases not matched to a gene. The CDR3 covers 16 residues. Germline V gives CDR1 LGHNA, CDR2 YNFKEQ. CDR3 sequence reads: CASSHPGRSGAYEQYF. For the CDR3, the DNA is TGTGCCAGCAGCCATCCCGGGAGGTCAGGAGCCTACGAGCAGTACTTC.

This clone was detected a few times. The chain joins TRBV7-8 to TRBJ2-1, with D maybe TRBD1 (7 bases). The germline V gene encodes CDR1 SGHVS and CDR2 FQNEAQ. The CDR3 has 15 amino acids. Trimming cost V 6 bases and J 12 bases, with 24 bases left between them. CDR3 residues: CASSPIGRRGHVQFF. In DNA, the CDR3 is TGTGCCAGCAGTCCGATCGGGAGAAGGGGGCATGTGCAGTTCTTC.

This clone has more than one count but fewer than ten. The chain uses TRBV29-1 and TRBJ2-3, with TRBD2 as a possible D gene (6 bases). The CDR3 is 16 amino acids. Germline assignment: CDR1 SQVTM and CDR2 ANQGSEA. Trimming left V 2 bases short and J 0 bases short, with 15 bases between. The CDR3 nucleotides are TGCAGCGTTGAAAACGTGTGGGGGACTAGCACAGATACGCAGTATTTT. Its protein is CSVENVWGTSTDTQYF.

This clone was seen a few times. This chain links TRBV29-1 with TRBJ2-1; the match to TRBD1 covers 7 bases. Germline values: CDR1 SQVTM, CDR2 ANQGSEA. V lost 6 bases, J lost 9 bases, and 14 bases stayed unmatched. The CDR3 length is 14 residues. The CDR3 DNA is TGCAGCGTCGTTACCGGGACAGACCCTTCTGAGCAGTTCTTC. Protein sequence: CSVVTGTDPSEQFF.

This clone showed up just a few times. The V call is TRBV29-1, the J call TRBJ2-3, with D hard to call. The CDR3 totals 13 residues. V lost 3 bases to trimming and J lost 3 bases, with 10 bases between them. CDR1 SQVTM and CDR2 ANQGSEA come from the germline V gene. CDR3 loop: CSVEGRFTDTQYF. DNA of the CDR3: TGCAGCGTTGAGGGCAGGTTTACAGATACGCAGTATTTT.

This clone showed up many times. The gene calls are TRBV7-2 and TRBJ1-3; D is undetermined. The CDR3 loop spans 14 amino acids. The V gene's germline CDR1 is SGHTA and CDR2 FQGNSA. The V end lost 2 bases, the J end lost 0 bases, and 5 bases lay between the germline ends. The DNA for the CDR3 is TGTGCCAGCAGCTTACAGAGCTCTGGAAACACCATATATTTT. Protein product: CASSLQSSGNTIYF.

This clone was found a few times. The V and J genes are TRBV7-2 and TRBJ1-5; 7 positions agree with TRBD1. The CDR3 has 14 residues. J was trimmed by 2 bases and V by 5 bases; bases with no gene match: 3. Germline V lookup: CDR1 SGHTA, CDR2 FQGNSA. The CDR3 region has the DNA TGTGCCAGCAGCGCCACAGGGGGCAATCAGCCCCAGCATTTT. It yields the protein CASSATGGNQPQHF.

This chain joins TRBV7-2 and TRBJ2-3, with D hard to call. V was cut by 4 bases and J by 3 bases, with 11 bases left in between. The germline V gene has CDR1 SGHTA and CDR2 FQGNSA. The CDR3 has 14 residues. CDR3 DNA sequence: TGTGCCAGCAGCTCCTATAAAGCAACAGATACGCAGTATTTT. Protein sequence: CASSSYKATDTQYF.

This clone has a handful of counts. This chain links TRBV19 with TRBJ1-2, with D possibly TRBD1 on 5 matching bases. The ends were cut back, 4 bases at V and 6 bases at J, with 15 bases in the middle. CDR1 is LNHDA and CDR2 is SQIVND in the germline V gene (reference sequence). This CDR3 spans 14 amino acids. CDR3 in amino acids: CASSTTGGINGYTF. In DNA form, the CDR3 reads TGTGCCAGTAGTACCACTGGGGGAATTAATGGCTACACCTTC.

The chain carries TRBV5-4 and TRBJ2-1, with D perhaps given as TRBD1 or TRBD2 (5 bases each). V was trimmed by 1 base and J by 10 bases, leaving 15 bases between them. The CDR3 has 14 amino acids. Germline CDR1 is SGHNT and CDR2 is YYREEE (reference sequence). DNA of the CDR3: TGTGCCAGCAGCTTGCTACTAGAGGCAGGGGAGCAGTTCTTC. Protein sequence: CASSLLLEAGEQFF.

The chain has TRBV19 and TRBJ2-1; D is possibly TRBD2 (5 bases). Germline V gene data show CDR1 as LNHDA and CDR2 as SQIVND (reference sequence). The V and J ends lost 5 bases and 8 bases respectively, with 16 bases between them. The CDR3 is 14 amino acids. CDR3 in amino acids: CASSAELVMDEQFF. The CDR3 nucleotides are TGTGCCAGTAGTGCAGAACTAGTAATGGATGAGCAGTTCTTC.

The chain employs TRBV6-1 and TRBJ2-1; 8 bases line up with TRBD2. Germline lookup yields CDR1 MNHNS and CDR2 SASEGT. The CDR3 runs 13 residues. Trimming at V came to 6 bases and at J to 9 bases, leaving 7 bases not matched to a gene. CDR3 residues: CASRDGTRGEQFF. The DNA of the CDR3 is TGTGCCAGCAGGGATGGGACTAGGGGTGAGCAGTTCTTC.

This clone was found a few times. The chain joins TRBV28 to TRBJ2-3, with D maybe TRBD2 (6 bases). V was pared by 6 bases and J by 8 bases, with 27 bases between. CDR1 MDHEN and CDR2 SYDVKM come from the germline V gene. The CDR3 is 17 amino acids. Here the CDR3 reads CASSENRGLRMGVTQYF. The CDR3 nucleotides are TGTGCCAGCAGCGAGAACCGGGGACTTAGGATGGGTGTTACGCAGTATTTT.

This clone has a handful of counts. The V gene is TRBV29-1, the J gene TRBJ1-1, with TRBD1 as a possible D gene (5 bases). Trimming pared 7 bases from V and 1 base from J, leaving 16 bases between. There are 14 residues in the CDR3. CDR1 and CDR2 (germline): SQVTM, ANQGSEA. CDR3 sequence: CSATPGQANTEAFF. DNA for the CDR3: TGCAGCGCCACACCCGGACAAGCGAACACTGAAGCTTTCTTT.

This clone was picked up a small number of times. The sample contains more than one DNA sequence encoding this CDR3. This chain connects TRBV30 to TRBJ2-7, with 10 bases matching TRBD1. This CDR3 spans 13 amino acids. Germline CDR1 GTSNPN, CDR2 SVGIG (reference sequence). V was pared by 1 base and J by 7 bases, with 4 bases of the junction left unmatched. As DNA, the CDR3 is TGTGCCTGGAGTGGGGACAGGGGAGGTGAGCAGTACTTC. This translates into CAWSGDRGGEQYF. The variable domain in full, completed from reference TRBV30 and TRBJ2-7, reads SQTIHQWPATLVQPVGSPLSLECTVEGTSNPNLYWYRQAAGRGLQLLFYSVGIGQISSEVPQNLSASRPQDRQFILSSKKLLLSDSGFYLCAWSGDRGGEQYFGPGTRLTVT.

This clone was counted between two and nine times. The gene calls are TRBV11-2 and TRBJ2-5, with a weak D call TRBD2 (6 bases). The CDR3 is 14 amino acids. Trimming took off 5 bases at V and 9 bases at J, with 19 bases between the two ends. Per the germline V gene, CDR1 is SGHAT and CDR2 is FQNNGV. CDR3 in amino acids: CASSLGLDLIPQYF. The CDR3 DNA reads TGTGCCAGCAGCCTGGGACTGGATTTGATTCCCCAGTACTTC. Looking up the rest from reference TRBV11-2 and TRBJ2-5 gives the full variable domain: EAGVAQSPRYKIIEKRQSVAFWCNPISGHATLYWYQQILGQGPKLLIQFQNNGVVDDSQLPKDRFSAERLKGVDSTLKIQPAKLEDSAVYLCASSLGLDLIPQYFGPGTRLLVL.

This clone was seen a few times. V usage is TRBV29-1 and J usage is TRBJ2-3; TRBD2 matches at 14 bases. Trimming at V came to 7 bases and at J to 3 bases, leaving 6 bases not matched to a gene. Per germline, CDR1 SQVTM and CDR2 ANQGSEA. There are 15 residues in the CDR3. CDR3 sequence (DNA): TGCAGCGCCCTCCGGACTAGCGGGAGGACAGATACGCAGTATTTT. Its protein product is CSALRTSGRTDTQYF.

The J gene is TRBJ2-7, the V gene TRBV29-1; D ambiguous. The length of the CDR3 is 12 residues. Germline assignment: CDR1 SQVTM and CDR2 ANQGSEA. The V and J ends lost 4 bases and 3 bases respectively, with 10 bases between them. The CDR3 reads CSVGFMGYEQYF. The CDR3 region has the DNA TGCAGCGTTGGATTCATGGGCTACGAGCAGTACTTC.

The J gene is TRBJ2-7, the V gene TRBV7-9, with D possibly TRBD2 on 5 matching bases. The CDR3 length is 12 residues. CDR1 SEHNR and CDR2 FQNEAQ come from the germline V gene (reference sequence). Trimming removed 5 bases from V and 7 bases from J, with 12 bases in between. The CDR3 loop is CASSPPAGEQYF. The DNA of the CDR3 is TGTGCCAGCAGCCCCCCCGCGGGTGAGCAGTACTTC.

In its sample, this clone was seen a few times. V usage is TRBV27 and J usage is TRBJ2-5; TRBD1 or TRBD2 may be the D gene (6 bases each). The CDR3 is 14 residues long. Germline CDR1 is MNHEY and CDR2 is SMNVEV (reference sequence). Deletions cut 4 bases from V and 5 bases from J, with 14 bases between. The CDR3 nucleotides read TGTGCCAGCAGTTCTCCGGGGGCCGGGGAGACCCAGTACTTC. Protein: CASSSPGAGETQYF.

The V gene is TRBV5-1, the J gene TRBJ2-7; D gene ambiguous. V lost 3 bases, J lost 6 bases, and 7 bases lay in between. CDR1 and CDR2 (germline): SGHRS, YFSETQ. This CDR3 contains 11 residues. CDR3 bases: TGCGCCAGCAGCTCTCTGGGCGAGCAGTACTTC. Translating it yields CASSSLGEQYF.

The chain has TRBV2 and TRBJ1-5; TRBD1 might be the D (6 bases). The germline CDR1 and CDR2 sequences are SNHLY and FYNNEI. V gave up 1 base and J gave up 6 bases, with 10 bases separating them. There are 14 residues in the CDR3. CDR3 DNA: TGTGCCAGCAGTGAAGACAGGGAACCTCAGCCCCAGCATTTT. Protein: CASSEDREPQPQHF.

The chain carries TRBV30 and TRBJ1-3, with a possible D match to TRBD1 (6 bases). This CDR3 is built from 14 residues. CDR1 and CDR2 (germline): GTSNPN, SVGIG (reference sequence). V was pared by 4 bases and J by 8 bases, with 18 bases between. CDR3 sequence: CAWNQPGAGDTIYF. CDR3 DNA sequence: TGTGCCTGGAATCAGCCAGGGGCTGGGGACACCATATATTTT.